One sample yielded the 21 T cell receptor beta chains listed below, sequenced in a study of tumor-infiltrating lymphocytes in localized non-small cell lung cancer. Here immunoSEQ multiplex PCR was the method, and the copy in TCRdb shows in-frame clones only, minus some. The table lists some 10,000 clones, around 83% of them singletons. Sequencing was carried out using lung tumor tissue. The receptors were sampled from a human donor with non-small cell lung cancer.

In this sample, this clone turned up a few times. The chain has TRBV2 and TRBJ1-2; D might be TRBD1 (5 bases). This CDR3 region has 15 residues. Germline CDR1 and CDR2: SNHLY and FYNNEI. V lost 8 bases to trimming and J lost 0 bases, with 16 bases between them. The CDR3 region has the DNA TGTGCCAGCGCTAGGGACCTCCTAGCTAACTATGGCTACACCTTC. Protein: CASARDLLANYGYTF. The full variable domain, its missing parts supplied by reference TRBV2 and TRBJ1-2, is EPEVTQTPSHQVTQMGQEVILRCVPISNHLYFYWYRQILGQKVEFLVSFYNNEISEKSEIFDDQFSVERPDGSNFTLKIRSTKLEDSAMYFCASARDLLANYGYTFGSGTRLTVV.

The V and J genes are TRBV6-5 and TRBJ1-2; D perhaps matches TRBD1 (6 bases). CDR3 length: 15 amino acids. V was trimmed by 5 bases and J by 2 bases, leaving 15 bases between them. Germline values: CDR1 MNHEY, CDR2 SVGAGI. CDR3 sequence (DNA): TGTGCCAGCAGTGCGAGGGGGAACTTCAACTATGGCTACACCTTC. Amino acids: CASSARGNFNYGYTF.

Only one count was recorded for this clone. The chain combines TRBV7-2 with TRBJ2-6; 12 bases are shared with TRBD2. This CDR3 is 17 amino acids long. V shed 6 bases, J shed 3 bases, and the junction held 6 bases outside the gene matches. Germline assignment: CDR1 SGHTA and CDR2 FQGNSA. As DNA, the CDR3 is TGTGCCAGCAGAGGACTAGCGGGAACTGGTGGGGCCAACGTCCTGACTTTC. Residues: CASRGLAGTGGANVLTF.

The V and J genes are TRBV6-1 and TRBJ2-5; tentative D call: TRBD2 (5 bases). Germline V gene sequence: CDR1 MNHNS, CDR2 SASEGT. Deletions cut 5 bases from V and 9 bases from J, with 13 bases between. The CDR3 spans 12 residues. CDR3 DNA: TGTGCCAGCAGTCCCGTAGCGACGGCCCAGTACTTC. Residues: CASSPVATAQYF.

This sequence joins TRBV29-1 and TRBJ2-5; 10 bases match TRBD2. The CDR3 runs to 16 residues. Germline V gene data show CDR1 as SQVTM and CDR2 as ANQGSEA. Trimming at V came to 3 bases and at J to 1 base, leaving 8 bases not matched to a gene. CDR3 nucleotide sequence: TGCAGCGTTGAGGCTAGCGGGAGTAGGGTCCAAGAGACCCAGTACTTC. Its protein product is CSVEASGSRVQETQYF.

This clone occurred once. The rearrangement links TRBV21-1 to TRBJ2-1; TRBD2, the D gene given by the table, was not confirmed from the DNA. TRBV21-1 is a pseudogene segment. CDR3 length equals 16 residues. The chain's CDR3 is CASSTSGRKSYNEQFF. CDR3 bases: TGTGCCAGCTCAACTAGCGGGAGGAAATCCTACAATGAGCAGTTCTTC.

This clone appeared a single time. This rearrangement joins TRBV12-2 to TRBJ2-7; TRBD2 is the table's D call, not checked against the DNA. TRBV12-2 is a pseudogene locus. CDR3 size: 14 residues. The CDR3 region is CASRLDRDYYEQYF. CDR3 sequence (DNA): TGTGCAAGTCGCTTGGACCGGGACTACTACGAGCAGTACTTC.

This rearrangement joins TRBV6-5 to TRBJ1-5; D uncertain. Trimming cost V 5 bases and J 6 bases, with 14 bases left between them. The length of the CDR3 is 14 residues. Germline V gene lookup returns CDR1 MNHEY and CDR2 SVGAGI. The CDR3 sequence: CASSRRTASQPQHF. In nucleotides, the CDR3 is TGTGCCAGCAGTCGACGGACGGCGAGTCAGCCCCAGCATTTT.

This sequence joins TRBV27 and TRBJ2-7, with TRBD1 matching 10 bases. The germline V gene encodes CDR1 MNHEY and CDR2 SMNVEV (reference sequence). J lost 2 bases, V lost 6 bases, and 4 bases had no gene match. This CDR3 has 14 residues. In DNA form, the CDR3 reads TGTGCCAGCAGGGGTGGGACAGGGGCCTACGAGCAGTACTTC. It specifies CASRGGTGAYEQYF.

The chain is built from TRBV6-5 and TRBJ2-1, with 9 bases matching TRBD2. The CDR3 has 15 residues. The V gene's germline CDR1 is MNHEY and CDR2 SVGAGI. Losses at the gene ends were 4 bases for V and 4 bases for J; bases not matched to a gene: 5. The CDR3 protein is CASSLARGGYNEQFF. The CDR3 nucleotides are TGTGCCAGCAGTTTGGCGCGGGGGGGATACAATGAGCAGTTCTTC.

CDR3: CAISPSTDTQYF. The CDR3 DNA reads as TGTGCCATCAGTCCTAGCACAGATACGCAGTATTTT. The chain has TRBV10-3 and TRBJ2-3; D is undetermined. There are 12 residues in the CDR3. CDR1 ENHRY and CDR2 SYGVKD come from the germline V gene. Between the trimmed V and J ends, which lost 5 bases and 0 bases, there was a span of 3 bases.

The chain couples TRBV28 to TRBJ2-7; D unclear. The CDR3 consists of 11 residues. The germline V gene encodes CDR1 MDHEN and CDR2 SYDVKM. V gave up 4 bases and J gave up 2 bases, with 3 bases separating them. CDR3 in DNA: TGTGCCAGCAGTTATACCTACGAGCAGTACTTC. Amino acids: CASSYTYEQYF.

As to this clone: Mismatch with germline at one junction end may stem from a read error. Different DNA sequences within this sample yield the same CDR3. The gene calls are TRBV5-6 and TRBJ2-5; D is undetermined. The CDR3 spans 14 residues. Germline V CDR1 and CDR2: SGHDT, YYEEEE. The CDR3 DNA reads TGCGCCAGCAGCTTGGCTAGGGTGGTGGAGACCCAGTACTTC. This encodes CASSLARVVETQYF.

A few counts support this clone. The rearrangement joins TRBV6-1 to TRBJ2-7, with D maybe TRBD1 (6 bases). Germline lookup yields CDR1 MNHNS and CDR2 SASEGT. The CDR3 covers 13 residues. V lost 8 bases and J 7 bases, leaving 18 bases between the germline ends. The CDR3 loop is CASGGLMSWEQYF. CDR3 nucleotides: TGTGCCAGCGGGGGCCTGATGTCTTGGGAGCAGTACTTC.

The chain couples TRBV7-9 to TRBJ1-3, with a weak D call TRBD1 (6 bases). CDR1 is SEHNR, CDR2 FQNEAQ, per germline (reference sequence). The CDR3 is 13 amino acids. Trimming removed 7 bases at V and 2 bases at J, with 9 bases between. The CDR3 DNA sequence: TGTGCCAGCAAACAGGGAGCTGGAAACACCATATATTTT. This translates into CASKQGAGNTIYF.

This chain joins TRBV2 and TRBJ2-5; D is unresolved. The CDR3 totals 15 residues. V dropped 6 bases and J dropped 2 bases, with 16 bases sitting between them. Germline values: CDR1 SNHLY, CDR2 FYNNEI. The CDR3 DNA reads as TGTGCCAGCAGCCTAATATTTGGCAAACAAGAGACCCAGTACTTC. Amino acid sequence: CASSLIFGKQETQYF.

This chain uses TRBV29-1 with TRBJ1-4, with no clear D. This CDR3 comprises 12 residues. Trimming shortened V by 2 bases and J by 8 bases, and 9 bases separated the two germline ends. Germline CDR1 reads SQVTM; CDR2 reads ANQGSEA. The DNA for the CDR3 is TGCAGCGTTGAACAAGGACCGGAAAAACTGTTTTTT. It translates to CSVEQGPEKLFF.

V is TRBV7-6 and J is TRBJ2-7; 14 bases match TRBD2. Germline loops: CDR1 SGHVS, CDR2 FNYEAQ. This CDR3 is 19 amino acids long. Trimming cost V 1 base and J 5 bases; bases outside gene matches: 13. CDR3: CASSLVPSSTSGGANEQYF. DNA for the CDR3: TGTGCCAGCAGCTTAGTCCCCTCTTCGACTAGCGGGGGGGCCAACGAGCAGTACTTC.

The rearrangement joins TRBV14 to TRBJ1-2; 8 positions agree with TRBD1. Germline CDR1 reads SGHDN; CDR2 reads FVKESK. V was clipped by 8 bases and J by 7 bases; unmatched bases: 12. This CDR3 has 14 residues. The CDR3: CASGRTGLVGGYTF. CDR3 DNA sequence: TGTGCCAGCGGAAGGACAGGGCTGGTGGGTGGCTACACCTTC. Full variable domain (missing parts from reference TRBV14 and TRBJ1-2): EAGVTQFPSHSVIEKGQTVTLRCDPISGHDNLYWYRRVMGKEIKFLLHFVKESKQDESGMPNNRFLAERTGGTYSTLKVQPAELEDSGVYFCASGRTGLVGGYTFGSGTRLTVV.

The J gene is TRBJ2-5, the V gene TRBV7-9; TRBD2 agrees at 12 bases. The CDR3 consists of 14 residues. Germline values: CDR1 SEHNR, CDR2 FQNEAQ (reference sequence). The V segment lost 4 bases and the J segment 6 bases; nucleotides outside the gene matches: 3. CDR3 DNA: TGTGCCAGCAGCTCTAGCGGGGGGGCACAGACCCAGTACTTC. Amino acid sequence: CASSSSGGAQTQYF.

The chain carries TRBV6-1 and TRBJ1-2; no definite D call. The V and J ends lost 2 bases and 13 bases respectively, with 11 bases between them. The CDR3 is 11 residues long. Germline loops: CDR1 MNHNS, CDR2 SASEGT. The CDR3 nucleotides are TGTGCCAGCAGTGAATCAGCCGCCGCCACCTTC. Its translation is CASSESAAATF.